The clone carrying this T cell receptor beta chain was seen many times. Its antigen is not identified. The source of the sample is a study of breast tumors, draining lymph nodes, adjacent tissues. Study-wide results and caveats: Data only fit, rather than demonstrated, lymph node origin of most tumor T cells.

Breast cancer patients provided tissue from their axillary draining lymph nodes. TCRdb used MiXCR to reprocess the multiplex PCR reads, holding one entry per CDR3 protein. The repertoire consists of approximately 210,000 distinct CDR3 sequences, with approximately 31% occurring once and the leading ten covering about 1.4%. Source material: axillary lymph node tissue. This TCR was recovered from a female donor with breast cancer. Some clones in this sample may be carry-over from other donors' samples.

The CDR3 nucleotides are TGCGTACTAGCGGGAGCGGATACGCAGTATTTT. As protein: CVLAGADTQYF. The genes are TRBV20-1 and TRBJ2-3; 11 nucleotides match TRBD2. The CDR3 is 11 amino acids. CDR1 is DFQATT and CDR2 is SNEGSKA in the germline V gene (reference sequence).